What follows is one T cell receptor (beta chain) and its context. This entry belongs to a study of blood T cell repertoires in COVID-19. Across the study: Sources were T cells, B-cell-depleted T cells, or PBMCs; the material itself was cDNA or gDNA.

This study enrolled people aged 18 to 89 from around 26 US geographic areas. Either two negative PCRs, clearance, or symptom resolution qualified Cohort 3 donors as recovered. The CDR3 length is 16 residues. The V and J ends lost 0 bases and 5 bases respectively, with 11 bases between them. Germline V CDR1 and CDR2: SEHNR, FQNEAQ (reference sequence). TCRdb's copy holds only in-frame clones and misses some; the assay was immunoSEQ multiplex PCR. This table has some 260,000 clones, about 90% appearing once. Material: PBMCs or T cells enriched from blood (not recorded which). This TCR came from a woman aged 18 to 35 who had recovered from COVID-19. The V gene is TRBV7-9, the J gene TRBJ1-6; D may be TRBD1 (5 bases). The CDR3 nucleotides read TGTGCCAGCAGCTTAGCTACTGCAGGGCATAATTCACCCCTCCACTTT. It is translated as CASSLATAGHNSPLHF.